This T cell receptor beta chain was recorded in a study of shared clonotypes between healthy human individuals. Study as a whole: Every donor yielded three CD4 naive, three CD4 memory, two CD8 naive and one CD8 memory plate. Notes on the study in general: In contrast to clonotypes shared by all four donors, non-shared clonotypes had lower generation probabilities.

Some clones are missing from TCRdb's copy, which holds only in-frame ones; the method was immunoSEQ multiplex PCR. The sample holds 760,000 or so clones, 95% to 97% seen once. Naive CD8 populations comprised CD45RO-negative cells positively selected for CCR7, excluding terminally differentiated effector memory CD45RA+ cells. Only one count was recorded for this clone. The antigen is not known. This CDR3 contains 17 residues. Unmatched junction bases numbered 13, after V lost 5 bases and J lost 6 bases. Germline CDR1 is SGHVS and CDR2 is FQNEAQ. This clonotype originated in a man younger than 45 in good health. The sequencing input was naive CD8+ T cells sorted from blood. J is TRBJ2-3 and V is TRBV7-8, with 11 bases fitting TRBD2. CDR3 nucleotides: TGTGCCAGCAGCACCCCAACTAGCGGGAGTTCGGCGGATACGCAGTATTTT. Amino acid sequence: CASSTPTSGSSADTQYF.